The rows below give T cell receptor beta chains drawn from one sample of a study of technical replicates of blood from four donors. Sequenced by immunoSEQ multiplex PCR; TCRdb stores in-frame clones only, minus some. The sample includes about 62,000 clones, roughly 90% of them seen just once. The sequenced sample consisted of PBMCs. The receptors originated from a human donor in good health. Some clones in this sample may be carry-over from other donors' samples. CDR3s include the opening cysteine and the closing phenylalanine or tryptophan. Size tells how often a clone was seen (once, few, many) or the class of an expanded clone, and some rows leave it out.

v_gene,abundance,CDR3aa
TRBV7-8,few,CASSSLRGIRRYNEQFF
TRBV7-3,NA,CASSPWGEETQYF
TRBV5-1,NA,CASSRDGGAMEQYF
TRBV5-4,many,CASSLVPGGFYEQYF
TRBV4-1,NA,CASSPREGTEAFF
TRBV5-1,NA,CASTPGQSLNSPLHF
TRBV7-9,NA,CASSALLANYQETQYF
TRBV6-1,NA,CASRTTNTGELFF
TRBV23-1,NA,CASSYAPSGANVLTF
TRBV25-1,NA,CASSHSGEGGGYTF
TRBV7-9,NA,CASSPGLAGGFEQFF
TRBV7-9,once,CASSPLNSNEQFF
TRBV5-1,once,CASSWPLGQSVETQYF
TRBV11-2,NA,CASSLVAGGHPETQYF
TRBV7-7,NA,CASSLGTPTDTQYF
TRBV4-1,NA,CASSQGGARTEAFF
TRBV5-5,few,CASSTTSGVLDTQYF
TRBV29-1,NA,CSVGGQARTEAFF
TRBV7-9,once,CASSSPSPGQATGHQPQHF
TRBV7-2,NA,CASKAGQGASYTF
TRBV4-1,NA,CASSQDRQGIGGYTF
TRBV4-1,once,CASSPRRGEGAYEQYF
TRBV7-6,NA,CASSYQTGRNEQFF
TRBV5-1,NA,CASSLTGNTEAFF
TRBV7-6,NA,CASSPSSRGGSDTQYF
TRBV19,NA,CASKAGLVNTGELFF
TRBV27,NA,CASTRQGGSNQPQHF
TRBV7-9,NA,CASSLTYTDTQYF
TRBV5-6,NA,CASSLTRQGAVLGVEAFF
TRBV15,NA,CATSRGGSAYEQYF
TRBV18,NA,CASSPLFSGGDNEQFF
TRBV15,NA,CATSRVGQGRNEQFF
TRBV9,NA,CASSGLIGVDEQFF
TRBV7-3,NA,CASSFMQGPDTQYF
TRBV5-1,NA,CASSLLEGLSYEQYF
TRBV6-5,NA,CASSSRTSGDNEQFF
TRBV11-3,NA,CASSLAGGATTQYF
TRBV7-9,few,CASSSFMNYGYTF
TRBV7-8,NA,CASSSRQGAEGELFF
TRBV15,NA,CATSRVRGLAGGPDTQYF